The text below deals with one T cell receptor beta chain. The antigen remains unidentified. The data derive from a study of cytomegalovirus exposure and HLA in healthy donors. Overall study findings and caveats: Across HLA loci, a later analysis found differing TCR association rates, with DRB1 most and HLA-C fewest. A later analysis, which compared TCR beta chains of equal frequency, found the HLA-associated ones more clonally expanded.

This CDR3 contains 15 residues. Germline V gene data show CDR1 as LGHNA and CDR2 as YSLEER. V gave up 4 bases and J gave up 1 base, with 11 bases separating them. The PCR had 60 Vbeta and 13 Jbeta primers. Assay: immunoSEQ multiplex PCR; the TCRdb copy retains only in-frame clones and omits some. In the table there are 85,000 to 130,000 clones, around 79% of which are singletons. This TCR was recovered from a man aged 60-69 years in good health and CMV-seronegative. Source material: PBMCs. This rearrangement joins TRBV4-3 to TRBJ1-3, with D perhaps matching TRBD1 (6 bases). Written as DNA, the CDR3 is TGCGCCAGCAGCCTGCAACAGGGTTCTGGAAACACCATATATTTT. The encoded protein is CASSLQQGSGNTIYF.